This T cell receptor (beta chain) was sequenced during a study of shared clonotypes between healthy human individuals. The CDR3 sequence is 14 residues long. The V and J ends lost 5 bases and 4 bases respectively, with 15 bases between them. Germline lookup yields CDR1 MGHDK and CDR2 SYGVNS. Measured with immunoSEQ multiplex PCR; TCRdb has only the in-frame clones, and not every one. The sample shows fewer than 1.8 million clones, approximately 98.5% of them seen only once. This clonotype was sampled from a man aged 25 to 40 in good health. The chain carries TRBV25-1 and TRBJ2-7; the D is unclear. The sequenced material came from naive CD4+ T cells sorted from blood. Stated subset: CD45RA+ positively selected. CDR3 protein: CASSPPLWDYEQYF. DNA for the CDR3: TGTGCCAGCAGTCCCCCCTTATGGGATTACGAGCAGTACTTC.